This T cell receptor beta chain is from a study of human T cells and chemical hapten exposure. In the study overall: Largely, small differences in pooled library volume made per-sample TCR yields vary.

Germline values: CDR1 SGHAT, CDR2 FQNNGV. This CDR3 spans 16 amino acids. Trimming cost V 1 base and J 8 bases, with 15 bases left between them. Each CDR3 protein is one row after TCRdb ran MiXCR on the RACE reads. This table holds roughly 160,000 distinct CDR3 sequences, roughly 14% found once. General study points: Alopecia in the donors means their immune response may deviate from healthy people's.

This clonotype was recorded a few times. Its antigen is unidentified. Time point: patch test 1, 2 weeks after DPC sensitization. Treatment: therapeutic diphenylcyclopropenone sensitization with weekly scalp DPC. Donors, patients with alopecia ranging from 18 to 70 years old and judged suitable for DPC, provided samples. Total RNA was isolated from whole blood that had not been fractionated. The specimen comprised whole blood, sampled in connection with sensitization to the hapten diphenylcyclopropenone (DPC). This sequence was found in a woman aged 25 to 45 with alopecia areata. Some clones in this sample may be carry-over from other donors' samples. The rearrangement joins TRBV11-2 to TRBJ1-6; D is undetermined. CDR3 protein: CASSLVPRLGHSPLHF. CDR3 DNA: TGTGCCAGCAGCTTAGTGCCCAGGTTGGGTCATTCACCCCTCCACTTT.